The sequence of this TCR beta chain was determined in a study of CD8 T cells in ankylosing spondylitis. The V and J ends lost 6 bases and 2 bases respectively, with 12 bases between them. This CDR3 region has 14 residues. Germline V gene sequence: CDR1 MDHEN, CDR2 SYDVKM. Findings of the study overall: Made up of fewer than 10 highly homologous variants, a TCR beta motif appeared characteristic of ankylosing spondylitis blood. Clones linked with disease were CD8+ and fairly uncommon in the peripheral blood. Significantly higher representation of disease-linked clones was reported for matched ankylosing spondylitis synovial fluid. In the blood and synovial fluid of reactive arthritis, some motif variants had been previously reported.

The table lists this clonotype with a few counts. Its specificity is not known. TCRdb re-called the 5' RACE reads with MiXCR, one entry per CDR3 protein. Among 300,000 to 350,000 distinct CDR3 sequences listed, about 20% were seen once. The sequence was obtained from a female donor with ankylosing spondylitis or in good health (not recorded which). Input material: blood, either unsorted or a sorted T cell fraction (not recorded which). The gene calls are TRBV28 and TRBJ2-3; D is unresolved. As DNA, the CDR3 is TGTGCCAGCAGCCCAAGGACCCACACAGATACGCAGTATTTT. This sequence encodes CASSPRTHTDTQYF.